These T cell receptor beta chains were read from a single sample in a study of breast tumors, draining lymph nodes, adjacent tissues. In TCRdb, the multiplex PCR reads were re-called with MiXCR into one record per CDR3 protein. In the table there are under 300,000 distinct CDR3 sequences, less than 40% of which are singletons. Sequencing was carried out using axillary lymph node tissue. The receptors originated from a female donor with breast cancer. Some clones in this sample may be carry-over from other donors' samples. Both conserved end residues are part of each CDR3. Each record gives: J gene, V gene, D gene, clone size, CDR3 protein, CDR3 DNA. D genes are given only for firm matches. Some rows mark clone size as missing; the rest say once, few, many or name a class of expanded clone.

J gene: TRBJ2-1
V gene: TRBV2
D gene: TRBD2
clone size: many
CDR3 protein: CASSRTRLSEQFF
CDR3 DNA: TGTGCCAGCAGTAGGACTAGGTTAAGTGAGCAGTTCTTC

J gene: TRBJ2-1
V gene: TRBV12-3/TRBV12-4
D gene: TRBD2
clone size: -
CDR3 protein: CASRRLAGARNEQFF
CDR3 DNA: TGTGCCAGCAGGAGACTAGCGGGAGCTAGGAATGAGCAGTTCTTC

J gene: TRBJ2-7
V gene: TRBV5-1
D gene: TRBD2
clone size: many
CDR3 protein: CASSPTGLAGVRNEQYF
CDR3 DNA: TGCGCCAGCAGCCCCACCGGACTAGCGGGAGTGAGGAACGAGCAGTACTTC

J gene: TRBJ2-5
V gene: TRBV7-9
D gene: TRBD2
clone size: many
CDR3 protein: CASSLPGGARYF
CDR3 DNA: TGTGCCAGCAGCTTGCCGGGGGGGGCCAGGTACTTC

J gene: TRBJ1-2
V gene: TRBV7-9
D gene: TRBD1
clone size: once
CDR3 protein: CASSLGDSRYGYPF
CDR3 DNA: TGTGCCAGCAGCTTGGGGGACAGCCGATATGGCTACCCCTTC

J gene: TRBJ1-2
V gene: TRBV7-8
D gene: -
clone size: many
CDR3 protein: CASSPGPPDGYTF
CDR3 DNA: TGTGCCAGCAGCCCCGGGCCCCCGGATGGCTACACCTTC

J gene: TRBJ2-2
V gene: TRBV9
D gene: TRBD1
clone size: many
CDR3 protein: CASSVTGGTTGELFF
CDR3 DNA: TGTGCCAGCAGCGTAACAGGGGGCACCACCGGGGAGCTGTTTTTT

J gene: TRBJ1-5
V gene: TRBV5-8
D gene: -
clone size: many
CDR3 protein: CASSSDSNQPQHF
CDR3 DNA: TGTGCCAGCAGCTCGGACAGCAATCAGCCCCAGCATTTT

J gene: TRBJ2-7
V gene: TRBV6-5
D gene: TRBD2
clone size: -
CDR3 protein: CASSHQRSSGYYEQYF
CDR3 DNA: TGTGCCAGCAGTCACCAACGGTCTAGCGGATATTACGAGCAGTACTTC

J gene: TRBJ2-5
V gene: TRBV20-1
D gene: TRBD2
clone size: -
CDR3 protein: CSAVRGGARETQYF
CDR3 DNA: TGCAGTGCCGTGCGGGGGGGTGCCCGGGAGACCCAGTACTTC

J gene: TRBJ1-2
V gene: TRBV20-1
D gene: -
clone size: many
CDR3 protein: CSARGSSPRDDYGYTF
CDR3 DNA: TGCAGTGCTAGAGGCTCTAGCCCCAGGGATGACTATGGCTACACCTTC

J gene: TRBJ2-3
V gene: TRBV20-1
D gene: -
clone size: once
CDR3 protein: CSATNTDTQYF
CDR3 DNA: TGCAGTGCAACGAACACAGATACGCAGTATTTT

J gene: TRBJ1-6
V gene: TRBV10-3
D gene: TRBD1
clone size: once
CDR3 protein: CATGQGGQTLNSPLHF
CDR3 DNA: TGTGCCACTGGACAGGGGGGACAGACACTTAATTCACCCCTCCACTTT

J gene: TRBJ1-2
V gene: TRBV7-3
D gene: TRBD1
clone size: -
CDR3 protein: CASSLVGTGGHGYPF
CDR3 DNA: TGTGCCAGCAGCTTAGTAGGGACAGGGGGCCATGGCTACCCCTTC

J gene: TRBJ2-1
V gene: TRBV7-7
D gene: TRBD1
clone size: many
CDR3 protein: CASSLGTAYNEQFF
CDR3 DNA: TGTGCTAGCAGCTTAGGGACAGCCTACAATGAGCAGTTCTTC

J gene: TRBJ1-6
V gene: TRBV19
D gene: TRBD1
clone size: -
CDR3 protein: CASRWTGWNSPLHF
CDR3 DNA: TGTGCCAGTAGATGGACAGGGTGGAATTCACCCCTCCACTTT

J gene: TRBJ1-4
V gene: TRBV3-1
D gene: -
clone size: many
CDR3 protein: CASSQDRREGEKLFF
CDR3 DNA: TGTGCCAGCAGCCAAGACAGAAGGGAGGGTGAAAAACTGTTTTTT

J gene: TRBJ2-6
V gene: TRBV2
D gene: -
clone size: many
CDR3 protein: CASMRNSGANVLTF
CDR3 DNA: TGTGCCAGCATGCGGAACTCTGGGGCCAACGTCCTGACTTTC

J gene: TRBJ2-1
V gene: TRBV7-2
D gene: TRBD2
clone size: many
CDR3 protein: CASSQAGQGSYNEQFF
CDR3 DNA: TGTGCCAGCAGCCAAGCGGGGCAAGGCTCCTACAATGAGCAGTTCTTC

J gene: TRBJ2-3
V gene: TRBV14
D gene: -
clone size: many
CDR3 protein: CASSQEGIGRQYF
CDR3 DNA: TGTGCCAGCAGCCAAGAAGGGATCGGAAGGCAGTATTTT

J gene: TRBJ2-2
V gene: TRBV29-1
D gene: TRBD2
clone size: many
CDR3 protein: CSVERLAGYTGELFF
CDR3 DNA: TGCAGCGTTGAAAGGCTAGCGGGTTACACCGGGGAGCTGTTTTTT

J gene: TRBJ2-7
V gene: TRBV20-1
D gene: TRBD1
clone size: many
CDR3 protein: CSAARTGGSYEQYF
CDR3 DNA: TGCAGTGCAGCCCGGACAGGGGGCTCGTACGAGCAGTACTTC

J gene: TRBJ2-2
V gene: TRBV7-9
D gene: -
clone size: many
CDR3 protein: CASSLDGTGRSATGELFF
CDR3 DNA: TGTGCCAGCAGCCTAGACGGTACAGGCCGGTCGGCTACCGGGGAGCTGTTTTTT

J gene: TRBJ1-1
V gene: TRBV4-2
D gene: TRBD1
clone size: -
CDR3 protein: CASSPGTGGTEAFF
CDR3 DNA: TGTGCCAGCAGCCCCGGGACAGGGGGCACTGAAGCTTTCTTT

J gene: TRBJ1-1
V gene: TRBV7-9
D gene: TRBD1
clone size: -
CDR3 protein: CASSSGQQSTEAFF
CDR3 DNA: TGTGCCAGCAGCTCGGGACAGCAGAGCACTGAAGCTTTCTTT

J gene: TRBJ1-5
V gene: TRBV24-1
D gene: -
clone size: many
CDR3 protein: CATSDFGSQPQHF
CDR3 DNA: TGTGCCACCAGTGATTTTGGGTCTCAGCCCCAGCATTTT

J gene: TRBJ2-7
V gene: TRBV27
D gene: TRBD2
clone size: -
CDR3 protein: CASSLRSGLAGEEQYF
CDR3 DNA: TGTGCCAGCAGTTTACGCTCGGGACTAGCGGGAGAAGAGCAGTACTTC

J gene: TRBJ2-5
V gene: TRBV6-4
D gene: -
clone size: few
CDR3 protein: CASNLLGTAGETQYF
CDR3 DNA: TGTGCCAGCAACCTCCTCGGGACGGCAGGGGAGACCCAGTACTTC

J gene: TRBJ1-6
V gene: TRBV10-3
D gene: TRBD1
clone size: many
CDR3 protein: CATRTGAINSPLHF
CDR3 DNA: TGTGCCACCCGGACAGGGGCGATCAATTCACCCCTCCACTTT

J gene: TRBJ2-7
V gene: TRBV12-3/TRBV12-4
D gene: TRBD2
clone size: -
CDR3 protein: CASSFGTSGTYEQYF
CDR3 DNA: TGTGCCAGCAGTTTCGGGACTAGCGGGACTTACGAGCAGTACTTC

J gene: TRBJ2-3
V gene: TRBV12-3/TRBV12-4
D gene: TRBD1
clone size: many
CDR3 protein: CASTGTRQGAYTQYF
CDR3 DNA: TGTGCCAGCACAGGAACCCGGCAGGGGGCGTATACGCAGTATTTT

J gene: TRBJ2-7
V gene: TRBV5-8
D gene: -
clone size: many
CDR3 protein: CASSLDRSWEQYF
CDR3 DNA: TGTGCCAGCAGCTTGGACCGTTCGTGGGAGCAGTACTTC

J gene: TRBJ1-5
V gene: TRBV28
D gene: -
clone size: few
CDR3 protein: CASSGPGGQPQHF
CDR3 DNA: TGTGCCAGCAGTGGCCCGGGGGGTCAGCCCCAGCATTTT

J gene: TRBJ2-3
V gene: TRBV20-1
D gene: -
clone size: -
CDR3 protein: CSADIGGVTDTQYF
CDR3 DNA: TGCAGTGCCGACATAGGGGGGGTGACAGATACGCAGTATTTT

J gene: TRBJ1-4
V gene: TRBV2
D gene: TRBD1
clone size: many
CDR3 protein: CASSELWQGATNEKLFF
CDR3 DNA: TGTGCCAGCAGTGAATTATGGCAGGGGGCAACTAATGAAAAACTGTTTTTT

J gene: TRBJ2-3
V gene: TRBV6-5
D gene: TRBD1
clone size: -
CDR3 protein: CASSPWTGEGTDTQYF
CDR3 DNA: TGTGCCAGCAGCCCCTGGACAGGGGAGGGCACAGATACGCAGTATTTT

J gene: TRBJ1-2
V gene: TRBV7-9
D gene: -
clone size: many
CDR3 protein: CASRPLGRNYGYTF
CDR3 DNA: TGTGCCAGCAGGCCGCTCGGACGGAACTATGGCTACACCTTC

J gene: TRBJ2-1
V gene: TRBV20-1
D gene: TRBD2
clone size: many
CDR3 protein: CSARAGTSFVNEQFF
CDR3 DNA: TGCAGTGCTAGGGCCGGGACTAGCTTCGTCAATGAGCAGTTCTTC

J gene: TRBJ2-3
V gene: TRBV9
D gene: TRBD1
clone size: many
CDR3 protein: CASSVGEDRVVDTQYF
CDR3 DNA: TGTGCCAGCAGCGTAGGAGAGGACAGGGTCGTAGATACGCAGTATTTT

J gene: TRBJ1-2
V gene: TRBV15
D gene: -
clone size: many
CDR3 protein: CATIKSGSVGERNGYTF
CDR3 DNA: TGTGCCACCATCAAGTCCGGCAGCGTGGGTGAGAGGAATGGCTACACCTTC

J gene: TRBJ2-1
V gene: TRBV9
D gene: -
clone size: -
CDR3 protein: CASSSEDSSYNEQFF
CDR3 DNA: TGTGCCAGCAGCAGCGAGGACAGTAGCTACAATGAGCAGTTCTTC

J gene: TRBJ2-6
V gene: TRBV11-1
D gene: TRBD2
clone size: -
CDR3 protein: CASSLIAGGANVLTF
CDR3 DNA: TGTGCCAGCAGCTTAATTGCGGGGGGTGCCAACGTCCTGACTTTC

J gene: TRBJ2-4
V gene: TRBV12-5
D gene: -
clone size: few
CDR3 protein: CASVDGTGLAKNIQYF
CDR3 DNA: TGTGCTAGTGTGGACGGGACGGGGCTAGCCAAAAACATTCAGTACTTC

J gene: TRBJ2-3
V gene: TRBV5-1
D gene: TRBD2
clone size: many
CDR3 protein: CASSLYERGGRTDTQYF
CDR3 DNA: TGCGCCAGCAGCTTGTACGAGCGGGGGGGACGCACAGATACGCAGTATTTT

J gene: TRBJ1-1
V gene: TRBV7-3
D gene: TRBD1
clone size: -
CDR3 protein: CASSLRTGRSSTEAFF
CDR3 DNA: TGTGCCAGCAGCCTCCGGACAGGCCGGTCTAGTACTGAAGCTTTCTTT

J gene: TRBJ1-1
V gene: TRBV4-1
D gene: -
clone size: few
CDR3 protein: CASSPILTGGQNTEAFF
CDR3 DNA: TGCGCCAGCAGCCCTATATTAACCGGGGGTCAGAACACTGAAGCTTTCTTT

J gene: TRBJ2-7
V gene: TRBV25-1
D gene: TRBD2
clone size: once
CDR3 protein: CACSAATSGTGEQYF
CDR3 DNA: TGTGCCTGCAGTGCCGCGACTAGCGGGACAGGGGAGCAGTACTTC

J gene: TRBJ2-1
V gene: TRBV25-1
D gene: TRBD2
clone size: -
CDR3 protein: CASSVPLGDLAGGLTVSYNEQFF
CDR3 DNA: TGTGCCAGCAGTGTCCCTCTTGGGGATTTAGCGGGGGGGCTCACTGTCTCCTACAATGAGCAGTTCTTC

J gene: TRBJ1-1
V gene: TRBV2
D gene: -
clone size: -
CDR3 protein: CASSGSRVGNTEAFF
CDR3 DNA: TGTGCCAGCAGTGGTTCCAGGGTAGGAAACACTGAAGCTTTCTTT

J gene: TRBJ2-7
V gene: TRBV30
D gene: -
clone size: many
CDR3 protein: CAWSPSSYEQYF
CDR3 DNA: TGTGCCTGGAGTCCCAGTTCCTACGAGCAGTACTTC

J gene: TRBJ2-5
V gene: TRBV12-3/TRBV12-4
D gene: -
clone size: many
CDR3 protein: CASSLSSWTLYQETQYF
CDR3 DNA: TGTGCCAGCAGTTTAAGCTCCTGGACACTTTACCAAGAGACCCAGTACTTC

J gene: TRBJ2-7
V gene: TRBV18
D gene: -
clone size: -
CDR3 protein: CASSPPGRSSYEQYF
CDR3 DNA: TGTGCCAGCTCACCACCGGGGCGGAGCTCCTACGAGCAGTACTTC

J gene: TRBJ2-1
V gene: TRBV6-2/TRBV6-3
D gene: -
clone size: few
CDR3 protein: CASVRERGNNEQFF
CDR3 DNA: TGTGCCAGCGTGAGGGAGAGGGGAAACAATGAGCAGTTCTTC